One sample yielded the 11 T cell receptor beta chains listed below, sequenced in a study of breast tumors, draining lymph nodes, adjacent tissues. MiXCR was run by TCRdb on the multiplex PCR reads, yielding one entry per CDR3 protein. The sample includes about 19,000 distinct CDR3 sequences, over 40% of them seen just once. The sample consisted of breast tumor tissue. The receptors originated from a female donor with breast cancer. Some clones in this sample may be carry-over from other donors' samples.

The rearrangement uses TRBV7-4 and TRBJ2-7, with TRBD2 matching over 14 bases. The CDR3 consists of 14 residues. CDR1 and CDR2 from the germline V gene are SGHVT and SQSDAQ. Unmatched junction bases numbered 4, after V lost 5 bases and J lost 7 bases. The CDR3 sequence is CASSAGLAGDEQYF. DNA of the CDR3: TGTGCCAGCAGCGCGGGACTAGCGGGAGATGAGCAGTACTTC. Using reference TRBV7-4 and TRBJ2-7 for the parts outside the CDR3, the full variable domain is GAGVSQSPRYKVAKRGRDVALRCDSISGHVTLYWYRQTLGQGSEVLTYSQSDAQRDKSGRPSGRFSAERPERSVSTLKIQRTEQGDSAVYLCASSAGLAGDEQYFGPGTRLTVT.

This rearrangement joins TRBV2 to TRBJ2-7; TRBD1 matches 7 bases. The CDR3 sequence is 12 residues long. Germline loops: CDR1 SNHLY, CDR2 FYNNEI. After removal of 5 bases from V and 4 bases from J, the junction contained 2 bases not matched to a gene. The CDR3 bases are TGTGCCAGCAGTAGGACAGGATACGAGCAGTACTTC. Translated: CASSRTGYEQYF.

The V gene is TRBV6-6, the J gene TRBJ2-7, with TRBD1 matching 7 bases. The V gene's germline CDR1 is MNHNY and CDR2 SVGAGI (reference sequence). This CDR3 spans 12 amino acids. The junction had 3 bases not matched to a gene; V was cut back by 4 bases and J by 6 bases. As DNA, the CDR3 is TGTGCCAGCAGTTCGACAGGGCGCGAGCAGTACTTC. Amino acids: CASSSTGREQYF.

The rearrangement uses TRBV5-1 and TRBJ1-6; possible D gene TRBD1, 5 bases. Trimming left V 0 bases short and J 10 bases short, with 8 bases between. The CDR3 runs 13 residues. Germline values: CDR1 SGHRS, CDR2 YFSETQ. The CDR3 protein is CASSLAGRSPLHF. The CDR3 coding sequence is TGCGCCAGCAGCTTGGCAGGGAGATCACCCCTCCACTTT.

In this sample, this clonotype turned up many times. It may be a read error: a sequence one base away is much more abundant. V gene TRBV20-1 combines with J gene TRBJ2-1; D not resolved. CDR3 length: 14 residues. The germline V gene encodes CDR1 DFQATT and CDR2 SNEGSKA (reference sequence). This CDR3 is CSAGHRSSYTEQFF. The CDR3 DNA reads TGCAGTGCCGGGCATCGAAGCTCCTACACTGAGCAGTTCTTC.

With respect to this clonotype: Its ends do not fully match the called genes, so a read error is possible. This CDR3 reads CASRAGRINQPQRF. The DNA for the CDR3 is TGTGCCAGCAGGGCCGGGAGAATTAATCAGCCCCAGCGTTTT. The J gene is TRBJ1-5, the V gene TRBV7-9; no clear D gene. CDR1 SEHNR and CDR2 FQNEAQ come from the germline V gene (reference sequence). The CDR3 has 14 residues.

V is TRBV20-1 and J is TRBJ2-2, with 12 bases fitting TRBD2. Losses at the gene ends were 5 bases for V and 0 bases for J; bases not matched to a gene: 4. The germline V gene has CDR1 DFQATT and CDR2 SNEGSKA (reference sequence). The CDR3 consists of 16 residues. The CDR3 spells CSARTSGTPNTGELFF. CDR3 nucleotides: TGCAGTGCTCGGACTAGCGGGACCCCGAACACCGGGGAGCTGTTTTTT.

The CDR3, as DNA: TGCAGTGCTAGAGGCCCGGATGAAGCGTCGGCAGAGACCCAGTACTTC. This codes for CSARGPDEASAETQYF. The V call is TRBV20-1, the J call TRBJ2-5; D uncertain. From germline, CDR1 is DFQATT and CDR2 SNEGSKA (reference sequence). The CDR3 extends over 16 amino acids. V was trimmed by 1 base and J by 4 bases, leaving 19 bases between them.

Many counts were recorded for this clonotype. This may be a read error: a much more frequent sequence differs by one nucleotide. The chain uses TRBV6-4 and TRBJ2-2, with D hard to call. The CDR3 runs to 14 residues. In germline, CDR1 is MRHNA, CDR2 SNTAGT. Trimming left V 5 bases short and J 6 bases short, with 13 bases between. The CDR3 sequence is CASSPIVAAGELFF. CDR3 sequence (DNA): TGTGCCAGCAGTCCCATCGTGGCGGCCGGGGAGCTGTTTTTT.

V usage is TRBV4-1 and J usage is TRBJ1-3; 7 bases match TRBD1. In germline, CDR1 is MGHRA, CDR2 YSYEKL. The CDR3 runs to 15 residues. J gave up 0 bases and V 7 bases, and 6 bases lay outside the gene matches. The CDR3 bases are TGCGCCAGCACCCCCCGACAGGGCTCTGGAAACACCATATATTTT. Its protein is CASTPRQGSGNTIYF.

CDR3 region: CATSRDPGGHQPQHF. The CDR3, as DNA: TGTGCCACCAGCAGGGATCCAGGGGGCCATCAGCCCCAGCATTTT. This chain joins TRBV15 and TRBJ1-5; TRBD1 matches 8 bases. The CDR3 extends over 15 amino acids. Germline V gene sequence: CDR1 LNHNV, CDR2 YYDKDF (reference sequence). V dropped 3 bases and J dropped 5; count of bases not matched to a gene: 6.